One T cell receptor beta chain is described in this entry. Its specificity is unknown. This record belongs to a study of vaccination and CD4 T cells after COVID-19. Looked up from germline, CDR1 is SGHVS and CDR2 is FQNEAQ. The CDR3 spans 18 residues. V shed 3 bases, J shed 7 bases, and the junction held 16 bases outside the gene matches. Sequence data for DNA of cultured CD4+ T cells were generated by the Oncomine TCR Beta short-read assay. TCRdb re-called the PCR reads through MiXCR, storing one row per CDR3 protein. The table records about 15,000 distinct CDR3 sequences, around 73% of them present only once. As for treatment: roughly nine-day PBMC culture with coronavirus spike peptide pools or control peptides (ViraFEST assay).

The sequence came from a human donor who had recovered from COVID-19. This chain joins TRBV7-8 and TRBJ2-1; TRBD2 aligns across 9 bases. The sample comprised CD4+ T cells from blood, cultured in vitro. The CDR3 region has the DNA TGTGCCAGCAGCTTTATTTCGGGCGGGAGGGTTGCAGGGAATGAGCAGTTCTTC. Translating gives CASSFISGGRVAGNEQFF.